The 20 T cell receptor beta chains below come from one sample, sequenced in a study of shared clonotypes between healthy human individuals. Assay used: immunoSEQ multiplex PCR; TCRdb lists only in-frame clones, some missing. The repertoire holds approximately 470,000 clones, with over 70% as singletons. Sequencing was done on a sample of PBMCs. These receptors all stem from a woman aged 40 to 49 in good health. Some clones in this sample may be carry-over from other donors' samples.

This clone was observed many times. The DNA of the CDR3 is TGTGCCAGCAGTTTTGGGGTGCGGGGTAGCAATCAGCCCCAGCATTTT. Residues: CASSFGVRGSNQPQHF. The V gene is TRBV28, the J gene TRBJ1-5; D not certain. Germline CDR1 is MDHEN and CDR2 is SYDVKM. The CDR3 has 16 amino acids. With 3 bases removed from V and 0 bases from J, the gap between germline ends came to 12 bases.

Turning to this clone: This sequence is one base from a far larger clone and is likely a read error. The chain uses TRBV29-1 and TRBJ2-7, with TRBD1 as a possible D gene (6 bases). Germline V gene lookup returns CDR1 SQVTM and CDR2 ANQGSEA. The CDR3 totals 13 residues. Trimming took off 4 bases at V and 9 bases at J, with 19 bases between the two ends. The CDR3 here is CSVGGGKTDGQYF. The CDR3 DNA is TGCAGCGTTGGTGGGGGCAAAACTGACGGGCAGTACTTC.

Remarks on this clone: This likely traces to a read error, being one base from a far larger clone. CDR3 DNA: TGTGCCTGGAGTGCCACTCGGGAAAAACTGTTTTTT. Residues: CAWSATREKLFF. This chain joins TRBV30 and TRBJ1-4, with unresolved D. The CDR3 spans 12 residues. The germline CDR1 and CDR2 sequences are GTSNPN and SVGIG (reference sequence). The germline V and J ends were trimmed by 1 base and 8 bases, with 8 bases remaining between them.

The chain has TRBV28 and TRBJ2-3, with a possible D match to TRBD2 (5 bases). The V and J ends lost 6 bases and 11 bases respectively, with 24 bases between them. CDR3 length equals 15 residues. Germline V CDR1 and CDR2: MDHEN, SYDVKM. The CDR3 is CASSPPGLWISGQYF. As DNA, the CDR3 is TGTGCCAGCAGCCCTCCCGGACTTTGGATAAGTGGGCAGTATTTT.

Regarding this clone: This is likely an artifact of a read error, given a far larger clone one base away. This chain links TRBV27 with TRBJ1-1; D ambiguous. With 5 bases removed from V and 4 bases from J, the gap between germline ends came to 11 bases. CDR1 and CDR2 (germline): MNHEY, SMNVEV (reference sequence). The CDR3 covers 13 residues. This chain's CDR3 is CASSLLGFTEAFF. CDR3 sequence (DNA): TGTGCCAGCAGTCTTCTGGGATTCACTGAAGCTTTCTTT.

V is TRBV19 and J is TRBJ1-2; D unresolved. V was pared by 6 bases and J by 0 bases, with 8 bases between. This CDR3 spans 13 amino acids. Germline lookup yields CDR1 LNHDA and CDR2 SQIVND (reference sequence). The CDR3 nucleotides read TGTGCCAGTAGAACTCCTACTAACTATGGCTACACCTTC. As protein: CASRTPTNYGYTF.

The V and J genes are TRBV7-3 and TRBJ1-1; 9 bases map to TRBD1. In germline, CDR1 is SGHTA, CDR2 FQGTGA. V dropped 5 bases and J dropped 3; count of bases not matched to a gene: 10. The CDR3 is 16 amino acids. In nucleotides, the CDR3 is TGTGCCAGCAGCCCTACAGGGGGCGCGGAGGACACTGAAGCTTTCTTT. It specifies CASSPTGGAEDTEAFF.

In its sample, this clone was seen a few times. The V gene is TRBV5-1, the J gene TRBJ2-7, with 8 bases matching TRBD2. Looked up from germline, CDR1 is SGHRS and CDR2 is YFSETQ. The CDR3 length is 15 residues. V was pared by 0 bases and J by 2 bases, with 4 bases of the junction left unmatched. Here the CDR3 DNA reads TGCGCCAGCAGCTTGGGCGGGAGGTCTACCTACGAGCAGTACTTC. Encoded protein: CASSLGGRSTYEQYF.

The rearrangement uses TRBV2 and TRBJ2-7; 8 nucleotides agree with TRBD1. From germline, CDR1 is SNHLY and CDR2 FYNNEI. This CDR3 is built from 15 residues. V shed 6 bases and J 4 bases; nucleotides not matched to a gene: 11. The CDR3 region is CASSVGQGALYEQYF. CDR3 DNA sequence: TGTGCCAGCAGCGTCGGGCAGGGGGCCTTGTACGAGCAGTACTTC.

The V and J genes are TRBV5-1 and TRBJ2-3; 12 positions agree with TRBD2. Germline V lookup: CDR1 SGHRS, CDR2 YFSETQ. There are 16 residues in the CDR3. Germline trimming cut 2 bases from V and 5 bases from J; bases unmatched to any gene: 6. As DNA, the CDR3 is TGCGCCAGCAGCTTATCGGGACTAGCGGGCGGAGATACGCAGTATTTT. Translated: CASSLSGLAGGDTQYF.

The gene calls are TRBV7-3 and TRBJ2-5; D unclear. Between the trimmed V and J ends, which lost 0 bases and 0 bases, there was a span of 11 bases. The CDR3 contains 16 residues. Germline assignment: CDR1 SGHTA and CDR2 FQGTGA. This CDR3 is CASSLTGQSNQETQYF. The CDR3 region has the DNA TGTGCCAGCAGCTTAACGGGCCAGAGCAACCAAGAGACCCAGTACTTC.

In regard to this clone: The same CDR3 is also encoded by other DNA sequences in this sample. This chain links TRBV6-5 with TRBJ2-7, with a possible D match to TRBD2 (7 bases). The ends were cut back, 3 bases at V and 2 bases at J, with 14 bases in the middle. This CDR3 is built from 15 residues. CDR1 MNHEY and CDR2 SVGAGI come from the germline V gene. The DNA for the CDR3 is TGTGCCAGCAGTTATTGGTCGGGGGGCCCCTACGAGCAGTACTTC. This sequence encodes CASSYWSGGPYEQYF.

In the case of this clone: Just one base apart from a much larger clone, this may be a read error. No conserved phenylalanine or tryptophan ends this CDR3, so it is likely a read error. J is TRBJ2-7 and V is TRBV7-2, with 10 bases matching TRBD2. Germline values: CDR1 SGHTA, CDR2 FQGNSA. CDR3 size: 18 residues. Germline trimming cut 1 base from V and 4 bases from J; bases unmatched to any gene: 13. The CDR3 coding sequence is TGTGCCAGCAGCTTAGTGGGCTCAGCGGGAGGGGCGGGGTACGAGCAGTACCTC. It is translated as CASSLVGSAGGAGYEQYL.

This chain links TRBV4-1 with TRBJ2-2; 8 nucleotides line up with TRBD2. Germline V gives CDR1 MGHRA, CDR2 YSYEKL. Unmatched junction bases numbered 4, after V lost 0 bases and J lost 1 base. The CDR3 covers 17 residues. Here the CDR3 reads CASSQERLAGNTGELFF. CDR3 sequence (DNA): TGCGCCAGCAGCCAAGAAAGGCTAGCGGGGAACACCGGGGAGCTGTTTTTT.

The genes are TRBV23-1 and TRBJ2-7, with D perhaps matching TRBD2 (5 bases). TRBV23-1 is given ORF status, its function remaining uncertain. V dropped 0 bases and J dropped 4 bases, with 7 bases sitting between them. The CDR3 runs 13 residues. The CDR3 DNA reads as TGCGCCAGCAGTCAATCCTCGGGATACGAGCAGTACTTC. It specifies CASSQSSGYEQYF.

About this clone: The sample holds other DNA sequences that translate to the same CDR3. The chain recombines TRBV5-1 with TRBJ2-3; possibly TRBD1 for D (7 bases). The germline gives CDR1 SGHRS, CDR2 YFSETQ. Deletions cut 3 bases from V and 2 bases from J, with 10 bases between. The CDR3 length is 14 residues. The CDR3 bases are TGCGCCAGCAGCTCAGGGGGGTCCACAGATACGCAGTATTTT. This codes for CASSSGGSTDTQYF.

As concerns this clone: The likely explanation is a read error, given a far larger clone one base away. The J gene is TRBJ2-7, the V gene TRBV27; D unresolved. This CDR3 region has 12 residues. Germline-derived CDR1 and CDR2 are MNHEY and SMNVEV (reference sequence). This CDR3 reads CASRSPSYGQYF. The CDR3 DNA reads TGTGCCAGCAGGTCCCCCTCGTACGGGCAGTACTTC.

With regard to this clone: This is likely an artifact of a read error, given a far larger clone one base away. This rearrangement joins TRBV27 to TRBJ2-7; possible D gene TRBD2, 5 bases. The germline gives CDR1 MNHEY, CDR2 SMNVEV (reference sequence). CDR3 length: 14 residues. Between the trimmed V and J ends, which lost 2 bases and 4 bases, there was a span of 12 bases. The CDR3, as DNA: TGTGCCAGCAGTTTAAAAGGGAGCTGGTACGAGCAGTACTTC. It encodes CASSLKGSWYEQYF.

This clone appeared a single time. The V call is TRBV4-1, the J call TRBJ2-2; the match to TRBD1 covers 8 bases. The V and J ends lost 4 bases and 5 bases, in that order; junction bases with no gene match: 3. The CDR3 extends over 14 amino acids. Germline V gene lookup returns CDR1 MGHRA and CDR2 YSYEKL. The CDR3 DNA follows: TGCGCCAGCAGCCGAGACAGGGGTACCGGGGAGCTGTTTTTT. Protein sequence: CASSRDRGTGELFF.

This clone was seen only a few times. The rearrangement joins TRBV2 to TRBJ2-7; D is undetermined. V was pared by 4 bases and J by 1 base, with 14 bases between. Germline-derived CDR1 and CDR2 are SNHLY and FYNNEI. The CDR3 is made up of 15 amino acids. In nucleotides, the CDR3 is TGTGCCAGCAGTGTACTTGGCGGCAAGTCCTACGAGCAGTACTTC. Its protein product is CASSVLGGKSYEQYF.